Here is one TCR beta chain with its context. No antigen is known for it. TCR beta CDR3 amplified by multiplex PCR from roughly 1,100 ng genomic DNA. Clones were read by immunoSEQ multiplex PCR, and TCRdb kept only the in-frame ones, dropping some. The sample's table shows around 21,000 clones. The sample originates from a study of T cells in women clearing cervical HPV infection. About the research overall: No precancer developed; the control's incident HPV16 infection cleared within 12 months.

Study results and limitations: Richness differences could reflect unmeasured T-cell content per sample.

Sequenced sample: blood buffy coat. The sequence was obtained from a woman between 18 and 69 years old with a cervical HPV16 infection that either progressed to CIN3+ or cleared (not recorded which).

The covered CDR3 bases are TGTGCCAGCAGCACCCAACAGGGCACCTATGGC. This translates into CASSTQQGTYG. The whole CDR3 protein reads CASSTQQGTYGYTF. The chain carries TRBV7-9 and TRBJ1-2; a weak D match, TRBD1 (6 bases). The read ends 3 residues before the CDR3 terminus; that terminus is restored from the germline J gene. Germline assignment: CDR1 SEHNR and CDR2 FQNEAQ (reference sequence). V was shortened by 5 bases and J by 4 bases, with 14 bases between the two germline ends. This CDR3 has 14 amino acids. The full variable domain, in which reference TRBV7-9 and TRBJ1-2 provide the parts outside the CDR3, is DTGVSQNPRHKITKRGQNVTFRCDPISEHNRLYWYRQTLGQGPEFLTYFQNEAQLEKSRLLSDRFSAERPKGSFSTLEIQRTEQGDSAMYLCASSTQQGTYGYTFGSGTRLTVV.